This TCR beta chain stems from a study of cytomegalovirus exposure and HLA in healthy donors. Primers included in the PCR were 60 Vbeta and 13 Jbeta primers. Libraries were prepared by immunoSEQ multiplex PCR; TCRdb keeps only in-frame clonotypes and omits some of them. The table has 130,000 or so clones, around 65% seen once; the top ten hold approximately 1.7%. On this clone itself: What it binds is not known.

Germline V gives CDR1 SEHNR, CDR2 FQNEAQ (reference sequence). V dropped 6 bases and J dropped 8; count of bases not matched to a gene: 11. The CDR3 totals 14 residues. Study-wide findings and caveats: TCR beta sequences reportedly predicted most subjects' HLA-A and HLA-B alleles accurately. Most TCR sequences showed up rarely, but some public TCRs showed up in many donors.

The chain joins TRBV7-9 to TRBJ2-3, with 7 bases fitting TRBD1. Sequenced sample: PBMCs. The clonotype comes from a male donor in good health and CMV-seronegative. Here the CDR3 DNA reads TGTGCCAGCAGTTTACAGGGGTTATCACTTACGCAGTATTTT. It translates to CASSLQGLSLTQYF.